This T cell receptor beta chain was sequenced in a study of blood T cells in healthy people across ages. Across the whole study: For every two T cells, template switching captured about one barcoded beta molecule.

The CDR3 is 16 amino acids. Germline loops: CDR1 DFQATT, CDR2 SNEGSKA (reference sequence). V lost 4 bases, J lost 2 bases, and 11 bases stayed unmatched. The second PCR ran 7 to 11 cycles with a sample-barcoded 5' primer and J-beta primers. TCRdb re-derived calls from the 5' RACE reads in MiXCR, one entry per CDR3 protein. The data show roughly 800,000 distinct CDR3 sequences, approximately 25% seen once. This same sample was also part of a study on T cells of mothers and their children. As that report states: The study sampled a few healthy Caucasian mothers and their six children. Sample barcodes and 2-4 random nucleotides were added by the M1S primer of the second PCR.

Sequences were obtained from blood. V is TRBV20-1 and J is TRBJ1-5, with 7 bases identical to TRBD1. The source of this sequence is a boy under 18 in good health. The chain's CDR3 is CSAIQRGGQGNQPQHF. In nucleotides, the CDR3 is TGCAGTGCTATCCAAAGAGGTGGACAGGGCAATCAGCCCCAGCATTTT.